The rows below give T cell receptor beta chains drawn from one sample of a study of graft-versus-host responses after intestinal transplantation. TCRdb's copy holds only in-frame clones and misses some; the assay was immunoSEQ multiplex PCR. Here the sample spans around 16,000 clones, 75% to 90% being singletons. Sequenced here: PBMCs, sampled approximately 3.5 months after intestinal transplant. Source of these receptors: a human patient who received an intestinal transplant, so some T cells may come from the graft donor. CDR3s include the opening cysteine and the closing phenylalanine or tryptophan. Fields, in order: V gene, J gene, D gene, clone size, CDR3 DNA, CDR3 protein. The D gene is left open where the match is weak. Clone size is shown for a subset of rows, as once, few, many or a class of expanded clone.

V: TRBV4-1; J: TRBJ2-7; D: TRBD2; size: .; DNA: TGCGCCAGCAGCCAAGGGCCCGTATCTAGCGGGGGAGGGGCCTACGAGCAGTACTTC; CDR3: CASSQGPVSSGGGAYEQYF
V: TRBV4-3; J: TRBJ1-1; D: .; size: .; DNA: TGCGCCAGCAGCCCCCGATTTGAGGGTTTCGCTGAAGCTTTCTTT; CDR3: CASSPRFEGFAEAFF
V: TRBV7-6; J: TRBJ2-7; D: .; size: .; DNA: TGTGCCAGCAGCTTCGGAGGGGACTCCTACGAGCAGTACTTC; CDR3: CASSFGGDSYEQYF
V: TRBV6-1; J: TRBJ2-1; D: .; size: .; DNA: TGTGCCAGCTCCAAGATGCCCTACAATGAGCAGTTCTTC; CDR3: CASSKMPYNEQFF
V: TRBV6-4; J: TRBJ2-5; D: .; size: .; DNA: TGTGCCAGCAGGCCGGGACTTTCACAAGAGACCCAGTACTTC; CDR3: CASRPGLSQETQYF
V: TRBV7-9; J: TRBJ2-3; D: .; size: few; DNA: TGTGCCAGCAGCTTATCTTCAGGGGCCATCACAGATACGCAGTATTTT; CDR3: CASSLSSGAITDTQYF
V: TRBV6-5; J: TRBJ1-1; D: .; size: once; DNA: TGTGCCAGCAGCTGGGGTCCCTCGAGGCGGACTGAAGCTTTCTTT; CDR3: CASSWGPSRRTEAFF
V: TRBV6-1; J: TRBJ2-3; D: .; size: .; DNA: TGTGCCAGCAGTGAACCGGAATGGGCCTCCCCAGATACGCAGTATTTT; CDR3: CASSEPEWASPDTQYF
V: TRBV7-9; J: TRBJ2-5; D: TRBD1; size: .; DNA: TGTGCCAGCAGCCCTCGACAGGGATTCCAAGAGACCCAGTACTTC; CDR3: CASSPRQGFQETQYF
V: TRBV27; J: TRBJ1-1; D: .; size: .; DNA: TGTGCCAGCACCCCCGGGACCACAGGACCTAGCACTGAAGCTTTCTTT; CDR3: CASTPGTTGPSTEAFF
V: TRBV27; J: TRBJ2-7; D: .; size: .; DNA: TGTGCCAGCAGCCTGGGACAATTTTACGAGCAGTACTTC; CDR3: CASSLGQFYEQYF
V: TRBV7-1; J: TRBJ1-1; D: .; size: few; DNA: TGTGCCACAGGAGACACTGAAGCTTTCTTT; CDR3: CATGDTEAFF
V: TRBV27; J: TRBJ1-2; D: .; size: .; DNA: TGTGCCAGCAGTTTGGGCAATAACTATGGCTACACCTTC; CDR3: CASSLGNNYGYTF
V: TRBV5-1; J: TRBJ2-7; D: TRBD1; size: .; DNA: TGCGCCAGCAGCTTAACCGGGACAGGGGGCCGGAGCTCCTACGAGCAGTACTTC; CDR3: CASSLTGTGGRSSYEQYF
V: TRBV6-5; J: TRBJ2-7; D: .; size: .; DNA: TGTGCCAGCAGTTACAGAGCCTTTAGCTCCTACGAGCAGTACTTC; CDR3: CASSYRAFSSYEQYF
V: TRBV5-1; J: TRBJ1-5; D: .; size: .; DNA: TGCGCCAGCAGCTTGGCTCTAGGGCAGCTATACAATAGCAATCAGCCCCAGCATTTT; CDR3: CASSLALGQLYNSNQPQHF
V: TRBV30; J: TRBJ2-3; D: .; size: .; DNA: TGTGCCTGGAGTCACAGGAGTAACACAGATACGCAGTATTTT; CDR3: CAWSHRSNTDTQYF